The sequence of this T cell receptor beta chain was determined in a study of blood T cell repertoires in COVID-19. Germline V gives CDR1 MGHDK, CDR2 SYGVNS. Trimming cost V 5 bases and J 7 bases; bases outside gene matches: 10. The CDR3 has 15 residues. In the study's own analysis: Reference gene primers were amplified, and this amplification served to estimate nucleated cell counts. Here immunoSEQ multiplex PCR was the method, and the copy in TCRdb shows in-frame clones only, minus some. V, J and clone size were drawn from that table, and D and trimming were deduced from the DNA. Of about 78,000 clones in the sample, 86% were seen once.

The source is a man aged 45-65 years with active or convalescent COVID-19. V is TRBV25-1 and J is TRBJ2-2; TRBD1 matches at 7 bases. Input material: peripheral blood. This chain's CDR3 is CASSRGQVLGGELFF. CDR3 nucleotide sequence: TGTGCCAGCAGTAGAGGACAGGTTCTCGGCGGGGAGCTGTTTTTT.